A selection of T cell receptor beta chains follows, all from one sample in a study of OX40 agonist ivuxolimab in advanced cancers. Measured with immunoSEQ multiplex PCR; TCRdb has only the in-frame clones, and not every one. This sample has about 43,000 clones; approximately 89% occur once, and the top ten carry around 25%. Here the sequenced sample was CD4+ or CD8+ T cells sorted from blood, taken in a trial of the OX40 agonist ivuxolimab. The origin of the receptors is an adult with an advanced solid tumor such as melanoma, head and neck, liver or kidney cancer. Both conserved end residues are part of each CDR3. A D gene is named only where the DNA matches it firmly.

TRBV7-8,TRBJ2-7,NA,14,TGTGCCAGCAGCTTATTGTCTGGGCCCTACGAGCAGTACTTC,CASSLLSGPYEQYF
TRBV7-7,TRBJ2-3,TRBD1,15,TGTGCTAGCAGCTCTGGACAGGGATGGTCAGATACGCAGTATTTT,CASSSGQGWSDTQYF
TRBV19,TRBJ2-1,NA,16,TGTGCCAGTAGTATAGCTGGAGGGGGCGGGCTGAATGAGCAGTTCTTC,CASSIAGGGGLNEQFF
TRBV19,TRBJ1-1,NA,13,TGTGCCAGTAGTATATACGACAACTCTGAAGCTTTCTTT,CASSIYDNSEAFF
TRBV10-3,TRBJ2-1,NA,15,TGTGCCATCAGTGAACCACAGGGAGCCTACAATGAGCAGTTCTTC,CAISEPQGAYNEQFF
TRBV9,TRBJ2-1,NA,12,TGTGCCAGCAGCGTAGGGTACAATGAGCAGTTCTTC,CASSVGYNEQFF
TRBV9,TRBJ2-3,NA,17,TGTGCCAGCAGCGCCCCCGCATCGGCGCCAAGCACAGATACGCAGTATTTT,CASSAPASAPSTDTQYF
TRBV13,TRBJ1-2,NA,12,TGTGCCAGCAGCTCAGGGACGGATGGCTACACCTTC,CASSSGTDGYTF
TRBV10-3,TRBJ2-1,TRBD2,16,TGTGCCATCATGGCGGAACTAGCGGAGGGATACAATGAGCAGTTCTTC,CAIMAELAEGYNEQFF
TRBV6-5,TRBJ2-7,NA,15,TGTGCCAGCAGTTACGGTGGTTTAGGGATCTACGAGCAGTACTTC,CASSYGGLGIYEQYF
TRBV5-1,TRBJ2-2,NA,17,TGCGCCAGCAGCTTGGCCCTCTGGGGAACGAACACCGGGGAGCTGTTTTTT,CASSLALWGTNTGELFF
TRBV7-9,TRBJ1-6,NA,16,TGTGCCAGCAACGGGGTGGGTTACTCCTATAATTCACCCCTCCACTTT,CASNGVGYSYNSPLHF
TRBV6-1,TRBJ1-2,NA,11,TGTGCCAGCACCAGCGGGGGTGGCTACACCTTC,CASTSGGGYTF
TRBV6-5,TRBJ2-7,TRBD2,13,TGTGCCAGCTTTAGCGGGAGCTCCTACGGGCAGTACTTC,CASFSGSSYGQYF
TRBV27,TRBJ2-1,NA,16,TGTGCCAGCAGTTTATCGGACGGTTTAAGATTCTATGAGCAGTTCTTC,CASSLSDGLRFYEQFF
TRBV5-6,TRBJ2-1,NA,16,TGTGCCAGCAGCCCCCGACCTGCTGGGGTTTACAATGAGCAGTTCTTC,CASSPRPAGVYNEQFF
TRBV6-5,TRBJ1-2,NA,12,TGTGCCAGCAGTTACTCCGGTGGCGGCTACACCTTC,CASSYSGGGYTF